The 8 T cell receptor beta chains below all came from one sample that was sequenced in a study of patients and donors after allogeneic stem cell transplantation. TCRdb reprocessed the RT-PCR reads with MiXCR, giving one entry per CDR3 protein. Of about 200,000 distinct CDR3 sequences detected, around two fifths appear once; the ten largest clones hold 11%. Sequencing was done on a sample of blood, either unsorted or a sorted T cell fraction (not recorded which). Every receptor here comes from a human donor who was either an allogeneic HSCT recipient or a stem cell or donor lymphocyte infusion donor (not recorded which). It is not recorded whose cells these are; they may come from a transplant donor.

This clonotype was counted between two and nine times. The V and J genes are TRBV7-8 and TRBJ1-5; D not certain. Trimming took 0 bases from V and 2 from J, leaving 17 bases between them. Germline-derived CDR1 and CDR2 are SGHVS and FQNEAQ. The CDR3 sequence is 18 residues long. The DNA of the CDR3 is TGTGCCAGCAGCTTAGCGCGTCCGGAAAGGGAAGGCAATCAGCCCCAGCATTTT. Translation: CASSLARPEREGNQPQHF.

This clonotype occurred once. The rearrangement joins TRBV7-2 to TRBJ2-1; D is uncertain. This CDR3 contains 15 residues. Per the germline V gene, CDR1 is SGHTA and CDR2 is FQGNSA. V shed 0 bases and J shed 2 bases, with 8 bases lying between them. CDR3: CASSLAKTTYNEQFF. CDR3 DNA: TGTGCCAGCAGCTTAGCGAAAACTACCTACAATGAGCAGTTCTTC.

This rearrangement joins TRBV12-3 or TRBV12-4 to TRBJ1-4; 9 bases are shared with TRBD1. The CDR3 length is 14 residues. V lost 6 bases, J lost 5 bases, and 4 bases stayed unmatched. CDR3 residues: CASRGGQGNEKLFF. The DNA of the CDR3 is TGTGCCAGCAGGGGTGGACAGGGGAATGAAAAACTGTTTTTT.

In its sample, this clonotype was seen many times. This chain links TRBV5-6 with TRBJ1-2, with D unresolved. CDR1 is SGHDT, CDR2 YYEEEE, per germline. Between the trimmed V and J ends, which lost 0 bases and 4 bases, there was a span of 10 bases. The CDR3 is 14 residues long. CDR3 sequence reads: CASSLGTAVYGYTF. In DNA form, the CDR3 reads TGTGCCAGCAGCTTGGGGACGGCAGTCTATGGCTACACCTTC.

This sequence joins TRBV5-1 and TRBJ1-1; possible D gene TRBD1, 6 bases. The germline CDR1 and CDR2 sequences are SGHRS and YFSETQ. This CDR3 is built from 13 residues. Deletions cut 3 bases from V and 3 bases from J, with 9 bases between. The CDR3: CASSWGRDTEAFF. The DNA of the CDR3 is TGCGCCAGCAGCTGGGGGCGTGACACTGAAGCTTTCTTT.

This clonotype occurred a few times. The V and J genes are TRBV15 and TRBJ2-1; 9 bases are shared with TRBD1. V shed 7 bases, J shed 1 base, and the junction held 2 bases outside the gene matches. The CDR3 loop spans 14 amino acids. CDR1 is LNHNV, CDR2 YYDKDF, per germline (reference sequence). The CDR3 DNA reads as TGTGCCACCACGGACAGGGGATCCTACAATGAGCAGTTCTTC. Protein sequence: CATTDRGSYNEQFF.

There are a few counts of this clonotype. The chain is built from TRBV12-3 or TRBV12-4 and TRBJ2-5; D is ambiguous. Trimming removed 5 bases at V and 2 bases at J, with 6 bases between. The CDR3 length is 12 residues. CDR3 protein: CASSIQQETQYF. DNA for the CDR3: TGTGCCAGCAGTATACAGCAAGAGACCCAGTACTTC.

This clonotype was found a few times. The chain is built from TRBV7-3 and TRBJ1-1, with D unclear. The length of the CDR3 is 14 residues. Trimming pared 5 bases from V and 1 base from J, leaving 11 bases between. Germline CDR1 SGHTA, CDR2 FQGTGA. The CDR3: CASSPGPGNTEAFF. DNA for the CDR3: TGTGCCAGCAGCCCCGGTCCCGGGAACACTGAAGCTTTCTTT. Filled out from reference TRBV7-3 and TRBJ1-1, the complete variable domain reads GAGVSQTPSNKVTEKGKYVELRCDPISGHTALYWYRQSLGQGPEFLIYFQGTGAADDSGLPNDRFFAVRPEGSVSTLKIQRTERGDSAVYLCASSPGPGNTEAFFGQGTRLTVV.